Here is one T cell receptor beta chain with its context. Antigen unknown. This may arise from a read error, as a much more abundant clone is one base away. The data stem from a study of post-analysis software for immune sequencing data. Study observations and caveats: Strong co-clustering by F measure was evident for samples that had been prepared in the same batch. Controls significantly exceeded multiple sclerosis patients in normalized Chao1 diversity.

Built from TCR beta cDNA, the libraries had unique molecular identifiers in them. TCRdb independently ran MiXCR on the PCR reads; one entry per CDR3 protein. The sample consists of 250,000 to 300,000 distinct CDR3 sequences, 36% of them appearing once. Sequenced input: blood. The sequence came from a girl between 10 and 17 years old with multiple sclerosis.

CDR3 DNA: TGCGCCAGCAGTCCTCCTGGGACGGGGAGCACTGAAGCTTTCTTT. This codes for CASSPPGTGSTEAFF. V and J are TRBV5-1 and TRBJ1-1; D perhaps matches TRBD1 (5 bases). The CDR3 totals 15 residues. Deletions cut 5 bases from V and 4 bases from J, with 18 bases between. In germline, CDR1 is SGHRS, CDR2 YFSETQ.